This T cell receptor beta chain was identified during a study of blood T cell repertoires in COVID-19. For the study at large: The origin of the acute and convalescent COVID-19 samples was the United States, Italy and Spain. In each case, the material was cDNA or gDNA derived from T cells, B-cell-depleted T cells, or PBMCs.

This clone was found a few times. The germline gives CDR1 SGHAT, CDR2 FQNNGV. This CDR3 is built from 13 residues. V was cut by 1 base and J by 6 bases, with 10 bases left in between. Original handling: Scientists estimated how many nucleated cells there were by amplifying reference gene primers. Generated by immunoSEQ multiplex PCR, the TCRdb table keeps only in-frame clones and is missing some. The V and J calls and clone size come from that table; D and trimming were worked out from the DNA. In the table there are 250,000 to 350,000 clones, around four fifths of which are singletons. The J gene is TRBJ2-7, the V gene TRBV11-2; no firm D call. Input material: peripheral blood. The TCR originated in a woman in her fifties or sixties with active or convalescent COVID-19. CDR3 DNA: TGTGCCAGCAGCTTAGGCTCCGGCGGCGAGCAGTACTTC. This translates into CASSLGSGGEQYF.